These T cell receptor beta chains were read from a single sample in a study of Graves' ophthalmopathy and Graves' hyperthyroidism. TCRdb used MiXCR to reprocess the multiplex PCR reads, holding one entry per CDR3 protein. The top ten hold 5.5% to 7% of the sample, which has approximately 410,000 distinct CDR3 sequences, 15% to 17% seen once. Input material: peripheral blood. These receptor sequences come from a young woman with stable Graves' hyperthyroidism. Both conserved end residues are part of each CDR3. The order of the fields is D gene, J gene, clone size, V gene, CDR3 DNA, CDR3 protein. The D gene is left open where the match is weak. The size entry gives once, few, many, or a class for an expanded clone.

TRBD2 TRBJ2-7 many TRBV2 TGTGCCAGCAGCGGACTAGCGGTCCTCTACGAGCAGTACTTC CASSGLAVLYEQYF
TRBD1 TRBJ2-7 many TRBV2 TGTGCCAGCAGTGAAGTCGAGACAGGGAGCTACGAGCAGTACTTC CASSEVETGSYEQYF
TRBD1 TRBJ2-6 few TRBV5-1 TGCGCCAGCAGCCCATGGACAGGATCGGCCCCTGGGGCCAACGTCCTGACTTTC CASSPWTGSAPGANVLTF
NA TRBJ1-1 many TRBV19 TGTGCCAGTAGTATAGAGCGGGCCAAGATGAACACTGAAGCTTTCTTT CASSIERAKMNTEAFF
NA TRBJ1-1 many TRBV19 TGTGCCAGTATGGCAGGGGTAGGAACTGAAGCTTTCTTT CASMAGVGTEAFF
NA TRBJ2-2 few TRBV11-2 TGTGCCAGCAGCTTAGATAGGCCCCTGATAAACACCGGGGAGCTGTTTTTT CASSLDRPLINTGELFF
NA TRBJ1-1 many TRBV12-3/TRBV12-4 TGTGCCAGCAGTCTAGGCGGGGGAGGGGGTGAAGCTTTCTTT CASSLGGGGGEAFF
NA TRBJ1-5 many TRBV20-1 TGCAGTGCTAGTTCGGGTGGCAATCAGCCCCAGCATTTT CSASSGGNQPQHF
TRBD1 TRBJ1-1 few TRBV9 TGTGCCAGCAGTGCAACCGGAGACAGGGGCACTGAAGCTTTCTTT CASSATGDRGTEAFF
TRBD2 TRBJ2-2 few TRBV4-1 TGCGCCAGCAGCCAATCCCGGACTAGCGGGAAACAGGGCGGGGAGCTGTTTTTT CASSQSRTSGKQGGELFF
TRBD2 TRBJ2-5 few TRBV11-3 TGTGCCAGCAGCGCGGGGGTCCAAGAGACCCAGTACTTC CASSAGVQETQYF
NA TRBJ1-5 many TRBV6-1 TGTGCCAGCACCTCCGGGGCGGGGCTCCGGAATCAGCCCCAGCATTTT CASTSGAGLRNQPQHF
NA TRBJ2-7 many TRBV6-1 TGTGCCAGCAGACCTGACCCGACTCGGATCGAGCAGTACTTC CASRPDPTRIEQYF